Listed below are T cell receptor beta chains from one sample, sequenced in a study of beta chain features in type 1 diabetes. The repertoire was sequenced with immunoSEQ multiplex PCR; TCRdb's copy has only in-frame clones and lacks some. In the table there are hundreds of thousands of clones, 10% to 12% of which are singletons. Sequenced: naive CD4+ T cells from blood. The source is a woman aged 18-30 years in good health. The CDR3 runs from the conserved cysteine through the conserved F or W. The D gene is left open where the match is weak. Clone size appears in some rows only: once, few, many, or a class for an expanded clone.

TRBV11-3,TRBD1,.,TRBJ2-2,CASSLVGQTYTGELFF,TGTGCCAGCAGCTTAGTGGGACAGACTTACACCGGGGAGCTGTTTTTT
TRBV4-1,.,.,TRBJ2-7,CASSLTGLPGDEQYF,TGCGCCAGCAGCCTCACCGGACTGCCGGGGGACGAGCAGTACTTC
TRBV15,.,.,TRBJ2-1,CATSREKLYNEQFF,TGTGCCACCAGCAGAGAAAAACTTTACAATGAGCAGTTCTTC
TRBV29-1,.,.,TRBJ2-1,CSVEVRGEYNEQFF,TGCAGCGTTGAAGTACGGGGAGAATACAATGAGCAGTTCTTC
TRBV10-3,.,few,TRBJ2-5,CAIRFRGDPQETQYF,TGTGCCATCAGATTCAGGGGGGACCCCCAAGAGACCCAGTACTTC
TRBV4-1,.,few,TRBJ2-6,CASSQVAGSSGANVLTF,TGCGCCAGCAGCCAAGTTGCAGGAAGCTCTGGGGCCAACGTCCTGACTTTC
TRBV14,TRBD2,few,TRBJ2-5,CASSPRGGTWETQYF,TGTGCCAGCAGCCCGCGGGGGGGCACATGGGAGACCCAGTACTTC
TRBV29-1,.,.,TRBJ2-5,CSVVRDRVETQYF,TGCAGCGTTGTCAGGGACCGAGTGGAGACCCAGTACTTC
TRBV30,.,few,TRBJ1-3,CAWSVRGLPGNTIYF,TGTGCCTGGAGTGTACGGGGGCTACCTGGAAACACCATATATTTT
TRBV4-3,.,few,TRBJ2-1,CASSQAPRSEQFF,TGCGCCAGCAGCCAAGCACCGCGGAGTGAGCAGTTCTTC
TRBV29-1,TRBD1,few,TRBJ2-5,CSVGTGGPETQYF,TGCAGCGTGGGGACAGGGGGCCCAGAGACCCAGTACTTC
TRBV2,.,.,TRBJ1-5,CASGLGQPQHF,TGTGCCAGCGGATTGGGTCAGCCCCAGCATTTT
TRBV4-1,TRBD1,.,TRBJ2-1,CASSQVTQGARYNEQFF,TGCGCCAGCAGCCAAGTTACACAGGGGGCAAGGTACAATGAGCAGTTCTTC
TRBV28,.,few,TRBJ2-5,CASRATDRGTQYF,TGTGCCAGCAGAGCTACGGACCGGGGGACCCAGTACTTC
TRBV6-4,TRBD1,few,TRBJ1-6,CASSELGQMHSPLHF,TGTGCCAGCAGTGAATTGGGACAGATGCACTCACCCCTCCACTTT
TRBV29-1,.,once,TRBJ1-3,CSVSGVPAGNTIYF,TGCAGCGTTTCAGGGGTCCCCGCCGGAAACACCATATATTTT
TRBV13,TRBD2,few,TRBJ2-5,CASSSTWTSGYQETQYF,TGTGCCAGCAGCTCTACCTGGACTAGCGGGTATCAAGAGACCCAGTACTTC
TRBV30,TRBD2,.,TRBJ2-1,CARGGLAGIPSYNEQFF,TGTGCCCGGGGTGGACTAGCGGGAATCCCGTCCTACAATGAGCAGTTCTTC
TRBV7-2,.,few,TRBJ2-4,CASSLGTSENIQYF,TGTGCCAGCAGCCTGGGGACATCAGAAAACATTCAGTACTTC
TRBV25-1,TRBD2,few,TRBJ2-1,CAPYSPGLAGGLPEQFF,TGTGCCCCCTACTCCCCCGGACTAGCGGGGGGGCTCCCTGAGCAGTTCTTC
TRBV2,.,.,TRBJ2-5,CASSEFLAETQYF,TGTGCCAGCAGTGAGTTCCTAGCGGAGACCCAGTACTTC
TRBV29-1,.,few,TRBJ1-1,CSVGVTGKPLEAFF,TGCAGCGTGGGGGTGACAGGTAAGCCCCTTGAAGCTTTCTTT
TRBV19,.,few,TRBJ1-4,CATGREKLFF,TGTGCCACCGGACGGGAAAAACTGTTTTTT
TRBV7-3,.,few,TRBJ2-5,CASSLAGRGETQYF,TGTGCCAGCAGCTTAGCGGGAAGAGGCGAGACCCAGTACTTC
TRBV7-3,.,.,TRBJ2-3,CASSSSGPTDTQYF,TGTGCCAGCAGCTCATCCGGACCCACAGATACGCAGTATTTT
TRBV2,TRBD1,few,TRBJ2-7,CASRGTGVAYEQYF,TGTGCCAGCAGGGGGACAGGGGTAGCCTACGAGCAGTACTTC
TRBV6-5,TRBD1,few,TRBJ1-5,CASSTGVWSQPQHF,TGTGCCAGCAGTACAGGGGTTTGGAGTCAGCCCCAGCATTTT
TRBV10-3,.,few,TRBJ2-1,CATRVRGNNDEQFF,TGTGCCACCCGAGTCCGGGGGAACAACGATGAGCAGTTCTTC
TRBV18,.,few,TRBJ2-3,CASSPDSLSTDTQYF,TGTGCCAGCTCACCGGACAGTCTATCCACAGATACGCAGTATTTT
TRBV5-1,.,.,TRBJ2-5,CASSYQGDTRSETQYF,TGCGCCAGCAGTTATCAGGGCGACACACGGTCGGAGACCCAGTACTTC
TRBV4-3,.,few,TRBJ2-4,CASSQDLVGVFRPKNIQYF,TGCGCCAGCAGCCAAGATCTAGTAGGGGTGTTTCGTCCCAAAAACATTCAGTACTTC
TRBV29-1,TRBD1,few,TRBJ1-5,CSVGDRGDQPQHF,TGCAGCGTTGGGGACAGGGGGGATCAGCCCCAGCATTTT
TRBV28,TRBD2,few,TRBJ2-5,CASSLLRGRIKETQYF,TGTGCCAGCAGCCTCCTGCGGGGGAGGATCAAAGAGACCCAGTACTTC
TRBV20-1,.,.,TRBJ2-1,CSASPVRVQFF,TGCAGTGCTAGCCCCGTCCGGGTGCAGTTCTTC
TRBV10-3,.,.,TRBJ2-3,CAISESGTSTDTQYF,TGTGCCATCAGTGAGAGTGGAACTAGCACAGATACGCAGTATTTT
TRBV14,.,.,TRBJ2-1,CASSHPPGVSNEQFF,TGTGCCAGCAGCCACCCGCCGGGAGTGTCAAATGAGCAGTTCTTC
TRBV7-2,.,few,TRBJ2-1,CASSFRGNEQFF,TGTGCCAGCAGCTTTCGGGGAAATGAGCAGTTCTTC
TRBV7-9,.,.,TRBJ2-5,CASSLGGTAETQYF,TGTGCCAGCAGCTTAGGAGGGACTGCGGAGACCCAGTACTTC
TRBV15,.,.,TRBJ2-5,CATSRERIQETQYF,TGTGCCACCAGCAGGGAGCGGATACAAGAGACCCAGTACTTC
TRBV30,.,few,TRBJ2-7,CAWSVRGEQYF,TGTGCCTGGAGTGTCCGCGGCGAGCAGTACTTC
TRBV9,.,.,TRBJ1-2,CASSAGPTYGYTF,TGTGCCAGCAGCGCAGGTCCCACCTATGGCTACACCTTC
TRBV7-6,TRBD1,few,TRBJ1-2,CASSPHGRGSDYGYTF,TGTGCCAGCAGCCCCCACGGCAGGGGGTCGGACTATGGCTACACCTTC
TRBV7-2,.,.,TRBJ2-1,CASSSDRYNEQFF,TGTGCCAGCAGCTCCGACAGATACAATGAGCAGTTCTTC
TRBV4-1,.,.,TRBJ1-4,CASSQPYRGRRGEKLFF,TGCGCCAGCAGCCAGCCTTACCGAGGCAGGCGAGGTGAAAAACTGTTTTTT
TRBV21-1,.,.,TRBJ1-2,CASSKRTGNDYGYTF,TGTGCCAGCAGCAAACGAACAGGGAACGACTATGGCTACACCTTC
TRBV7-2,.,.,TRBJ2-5,CASSTLGGAPETQYF,TGTGCCAGCAGCACCCTAGGCGGGGCTCCAGAGACCCAGTACTTC
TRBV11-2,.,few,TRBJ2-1,CASSLVRQALGNEQFF,TGTGCCAGCAGCTTAGTTCGACAGGCGCTTGGCAATGAGCAGTTCTTC
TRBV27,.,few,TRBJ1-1,CASTLGRGLEWFF,TGTGCCAGCACCTTAGGGAGGGGCTTAGAATGGTTCTTT
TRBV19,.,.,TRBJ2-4,CASSMEAGMDIQYF,TGTGCCAGTAGTATGGAGGCAGGGATGGACATTCAGTACTTC
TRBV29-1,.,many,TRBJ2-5,CSVKGRQQETQYF,TGCAGCGTTAAGGGACGGCAACAAGAGACCCAGTACTTC